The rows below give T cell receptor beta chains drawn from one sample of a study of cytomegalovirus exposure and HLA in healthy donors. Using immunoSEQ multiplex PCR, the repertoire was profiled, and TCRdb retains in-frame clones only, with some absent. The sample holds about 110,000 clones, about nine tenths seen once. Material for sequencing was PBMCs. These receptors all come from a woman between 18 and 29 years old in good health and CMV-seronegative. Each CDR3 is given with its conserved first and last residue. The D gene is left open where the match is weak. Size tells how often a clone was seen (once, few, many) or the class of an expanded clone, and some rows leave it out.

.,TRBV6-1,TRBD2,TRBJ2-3,TGTGCCAGCAGTGGTGTCGGGGGGGCCCGCACAGATACGCAGTATTTT,CASSGVGGARTDTQYF
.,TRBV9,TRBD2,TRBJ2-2,TGTGCCAGCAGCGCAAGACTAGCGGTGAACACCGGGGAGCTGTTTTTT,CASSARLAVNTGELFF
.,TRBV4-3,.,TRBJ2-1,TGCGCCAGCAGCCCGACGTTTAGCGGCTCCTACAATGAGCAGTTCTTC,CASSPTFSGSYNEQFF
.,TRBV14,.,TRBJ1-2,TGTGCCAGCAGCCACACCCGTAACAAGGGGTACACCTTC,CASSHTRNKGYTF
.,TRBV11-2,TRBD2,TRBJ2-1,TGTGCCAGCAGCTTCGTAGCGGGAGGGGGCAATGAGCAGTTCTTC,CASSFVAGGGNEQFF
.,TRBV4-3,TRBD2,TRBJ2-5,TGCGCCAGCAGTCTAGGGGCGGGAGGGCCTTGGGAGACCCAGTACTTC,CASSLGAGGPWETQYF
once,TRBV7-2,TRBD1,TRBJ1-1,TGTGCCAGCAGCTTAGAAAAGGGGGCGGGAGCTTTCTTT,CASSLEKGAGAFF
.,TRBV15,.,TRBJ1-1,TGTGCCACCAGCAGAGTCGGGGGCACTGAAGCTTTCTTT,CATSRVGGTEAFF
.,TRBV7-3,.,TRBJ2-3,TGTGCCAGCAGCTTACAGGGTGGAGATACGCAGTATTTT,CASSLQGGDTQYF
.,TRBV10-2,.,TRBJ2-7,TGCGCCAGCAGTAACTTCTTGACAGCCTACGAGCAGTACTTC,CASSNFLTAYEQYF
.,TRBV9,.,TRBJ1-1,TGTGCCAGCAGCCTGGAACTGGACAGCACTGAAGCTTTCTTT,CASSLELDSTEAFF
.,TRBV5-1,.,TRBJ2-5,TGCGCCAGCAGCCCCCCGGGGAGAGAGACCCAGTACTTC,CASSPPGRETQYF
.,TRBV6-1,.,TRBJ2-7,TGTGCCAGCAATAGGGAGCTACGGTCCTACGAGCAGTACTTC,CASNRELRSYEQYF
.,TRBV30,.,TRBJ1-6,TGTGCCTGGAGCTCCACGGTATCCCTCCACTTT,CAWSSTVSLHF
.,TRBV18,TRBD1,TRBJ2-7,TGTGCCAGCTCACCCTGGGACAGCTCCTACGAGCAGTACTTC,CASSPWDSSYEQYF
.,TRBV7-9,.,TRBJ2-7,TGTGCCAGCAGCTTCGCCTCGAGCTCCTACGAGCAGTACTTC,CASSFASSSYEQYF
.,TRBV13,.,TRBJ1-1,TGTGCCAGCAGCCCCCAATTGGGGCAAGTTGAAGCTTTCTTT,CASSPQLGQVEAFF
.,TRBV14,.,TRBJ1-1,TGTGCCAGCAGCCGCCCGGGGATGAACACTGAAGCTTTCTTT,CASSRPGMNTEAFF
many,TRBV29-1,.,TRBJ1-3,TGCAGCGTTGATCCGGACAACTCTGGAAACACCATATATTTT,CSVDPDNSGNTIYF
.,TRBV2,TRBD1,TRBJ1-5,TGTGCCAGCGGGGGACAGGGGGGATCAAAGGATCAGCCCCAGCATTTT,CASGGQGGSKDQPQHF
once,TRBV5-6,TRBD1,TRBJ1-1,TGTGCCAGCAGCTTTGGGACAGGGGATGAAGCTTTCTTT,CASSFGTGDEAFF
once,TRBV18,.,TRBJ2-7,TGTGCCAGCTCACCACGGCAGGGGCAGGGCGAGCAGTACTTC,CASSPRQGQGEQYF
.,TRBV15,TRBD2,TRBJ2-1,TGTGCCACCAGCAGGGGCGGCGGGAGTGAGCAGTTCTTC,CATSRGGGSEQFF
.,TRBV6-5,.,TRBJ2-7,TGTGCCAGCAGTTACTCCCGAGACAGGAGCTACGAGCAGTACTTC,CASSYSRDRSYEQYF
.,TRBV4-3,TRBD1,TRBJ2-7,TGCGCCAGCAGCCCAGGACGGACAGGGGGCTACGAGCAGTACTTC,CASSPGRTGGYEQYF
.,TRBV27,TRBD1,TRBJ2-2,TGTGCCAGCAGTACGGGACAGGGGGCGCTAAGGACCGGGGAGCTGTTTTTT,CASSTGQGALRTGELFF
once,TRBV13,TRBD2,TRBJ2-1,TGTGCCAGCAGAGCGGGGGGGCGCAACAATGAGCAGTTCTTC,CASRAGGRNNEQFF
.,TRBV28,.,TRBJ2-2,TGTGCCAGCAGTGCCGGGACACAGAACACCGGGGAGCTGTTTTTT,CASSAGTQNTGELFF
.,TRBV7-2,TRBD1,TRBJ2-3,TGTGCCAAAGGGACAGGGGGCACAGATACGCAGTATTTT,CAKGTGGTDTQYF
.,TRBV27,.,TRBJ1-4,TGTGCCAGCAGTCCCTCCTGGGGGGGAGGGGAAAAACTGTTTTTT,CASSPSWGGGEKLFF
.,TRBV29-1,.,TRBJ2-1,TGCAGCGTTGACGACAGTCCCAATGAGCAGTTCTTC,CSVDDSPNEQFF
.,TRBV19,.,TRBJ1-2,TGTGCCAGTACCCCCCGGGACATGCTCTATGGCTACACCTTC,CASTPRDMLYGYTF
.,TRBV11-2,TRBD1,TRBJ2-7,TGTGCCAGCAGCTTAGACCCGGCAGGGGGCAAGTACGAGCAGTACTTC,CASSLDPAGGKYEQYF
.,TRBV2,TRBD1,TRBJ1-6,TGTGCCAGCAGCCCCGCACTACAGGGGGATAATTCACCCCTCCACTTT,CASSPALQGDNSPLHF
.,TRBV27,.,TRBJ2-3,TGTGCCACCTTCGGGGGGACAGGTCATACGCAGTATTTT,CATFGGTGHTQYF
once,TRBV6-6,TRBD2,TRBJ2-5,TGTGCCAGCAGTTACTCGGGACTAGTGGGCGGAGAGACCCAGTACTTC,CASSYSGLVGGETQYF
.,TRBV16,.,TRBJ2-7,TGTGCCAGCAGCCAACCTTTTAGCTACGAGCAGTACTTC,CASSQPFSYEQYF
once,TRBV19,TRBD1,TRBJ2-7,TGTGCCAGTAGTCAGGGACAGGGGGGCTCCTACGAGCAGTACTTC,CASSQGQGGSYEQYF
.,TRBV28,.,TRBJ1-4,TGTGCCAGCAGAGCCAGCGGGTCGAATGAAAAACTGTTTTTT,CASRASGSNEKLFF
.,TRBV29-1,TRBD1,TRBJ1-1,TGCAGCGTACGGGACAGTTCTGAAGCTTTCTTT,CSVRDSSEAFF
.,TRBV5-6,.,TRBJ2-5,TGTGCCAGCAGCTTGAAGGCGGGAGAGACCCAGTACTTC,CASSLKAGETQYF